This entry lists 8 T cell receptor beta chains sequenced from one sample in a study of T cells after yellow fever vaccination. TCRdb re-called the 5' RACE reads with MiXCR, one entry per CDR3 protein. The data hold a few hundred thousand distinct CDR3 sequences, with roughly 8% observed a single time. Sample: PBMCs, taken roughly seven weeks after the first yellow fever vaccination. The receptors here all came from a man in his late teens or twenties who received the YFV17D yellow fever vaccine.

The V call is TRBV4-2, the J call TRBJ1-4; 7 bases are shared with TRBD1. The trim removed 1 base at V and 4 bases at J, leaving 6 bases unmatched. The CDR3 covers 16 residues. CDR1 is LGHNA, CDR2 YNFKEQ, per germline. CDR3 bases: TGTGCCAGCAGCCAAGGCTCCGGGACAGTTAATGAAAAACTGTTTTTT. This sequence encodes CASSQGSGTVNEKLFF.

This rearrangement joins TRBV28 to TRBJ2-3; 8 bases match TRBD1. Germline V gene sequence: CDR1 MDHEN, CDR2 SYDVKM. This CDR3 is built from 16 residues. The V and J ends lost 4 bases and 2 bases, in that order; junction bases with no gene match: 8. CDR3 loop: CASSSQGADSTDTQYF. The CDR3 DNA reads TGTGCCAGCAGTTCTCAGGGGGCGGACTCCACAGATACGCAGTATTTT.

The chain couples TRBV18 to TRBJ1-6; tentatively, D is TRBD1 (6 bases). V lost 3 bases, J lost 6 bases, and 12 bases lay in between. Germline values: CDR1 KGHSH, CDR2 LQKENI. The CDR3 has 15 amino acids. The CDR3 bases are TGTGCCAGCTCACCGACAGCACAGGGTAATTCACCCCTCCACTTT. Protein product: CASSPTAQGNSPLHF.

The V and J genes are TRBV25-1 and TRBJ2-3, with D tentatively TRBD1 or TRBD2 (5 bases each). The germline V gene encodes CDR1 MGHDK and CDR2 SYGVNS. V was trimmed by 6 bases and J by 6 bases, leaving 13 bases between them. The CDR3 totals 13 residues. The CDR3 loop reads CASSPIGADTQYF. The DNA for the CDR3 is TGTGCCAGCAGCCCCATCGGGGCCGATACGCAGTATTTT.

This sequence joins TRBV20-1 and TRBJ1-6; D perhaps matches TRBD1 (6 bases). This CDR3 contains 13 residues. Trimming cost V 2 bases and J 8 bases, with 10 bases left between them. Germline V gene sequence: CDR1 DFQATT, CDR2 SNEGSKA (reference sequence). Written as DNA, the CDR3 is TGCAGTGCTAGACAGGGGCGAGATTCACCCCTCCACTTT. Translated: CSARQGRDSPLHF.

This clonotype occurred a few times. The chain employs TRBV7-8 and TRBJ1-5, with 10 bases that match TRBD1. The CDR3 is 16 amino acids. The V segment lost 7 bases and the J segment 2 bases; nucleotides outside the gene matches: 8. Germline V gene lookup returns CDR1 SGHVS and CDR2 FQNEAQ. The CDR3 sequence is CASTQGTGDGNQPQHF. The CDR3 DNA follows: TGTGCCAGCACCCAAGGGACAGGGGATGGCAATCAGCCCCAGCATTTT.

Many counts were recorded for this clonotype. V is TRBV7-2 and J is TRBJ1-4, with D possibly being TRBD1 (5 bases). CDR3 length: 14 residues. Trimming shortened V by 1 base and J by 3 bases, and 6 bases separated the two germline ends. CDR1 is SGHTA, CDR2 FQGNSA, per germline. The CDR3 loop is CASSLGGSNEKLFF. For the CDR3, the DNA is TGTGCCAGCAGCTTAGGGGGCTCTAATGAAAAACTGTTTTTT.

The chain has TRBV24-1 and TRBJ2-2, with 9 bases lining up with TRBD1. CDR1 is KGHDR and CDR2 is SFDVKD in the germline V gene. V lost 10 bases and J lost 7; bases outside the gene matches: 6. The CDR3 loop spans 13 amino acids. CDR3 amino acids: CATTGGSGGELFF. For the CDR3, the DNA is TGTGCCACTACAGGGGGCTCTGGCGGGGAGCTGTTTTTT.